Following are 16 T cell receptor beta chains from one sample sequenced in a study of sequential checkpoint blockade in melanoma. Some clones are missing from TCRdb's copy, which holds only in-frame ones; the method was immunoSEQ multiplex PCR. The repertoire has approximately 26,000 clones, about 77% of them found once; the top ten carry approximately 23%. Treatment in this sample: randomized to nivolumab then ipilimumab (arm A) or the reverse (arm B). This specimen consisted of CD8+ T cells sorted from blood (inferred from file names), obtained from a patient given nivolumab and ipilimumab in sequence. The receptors shown here come from a human donor with melanoma.

The chain employs TRBV19 and TRBJ2-3; TRBD1 matches 7 bases. The CDR3 has 13 amino acids. The V and J ends lost 1 base and 7 bases, in that order; junction bases with no gene match: 2. From germline, CDR1 is LNHDA and CDR2 SQIVND (reference sequence). The CDR3 spells CASSIGTGNTQYF. CDR3 DNA sequence: TGTGCCAGTAGTATAGGGACAGGAAATACGCAGTATTTT. Variable domain in full (rest from reference TRBV19 and TRBJ2-3): DGGITQSPKYLFRKEGQNVTLSCEQNLNHDAMYWYRQDPGQGLRLIYYSQIVNDFQKGDIAEGYSVSREKKESFPLTVTSAQKNPTAFYLCASSIGTGNTQYFGPGTRLTVL.

This clone was detected once. The V call is TRBV29-1, the J call TRBJ1-2; D might be TRBD1 (6 bases). The CDR3 runs to 12 residues. Germline CDR1 SQVTM, CDR2 ANQGSEA. V was pared by 3 bases and J by 8 bases, with 13 bases between. The CDR3 DNA follows: TGCAGCGTTGATCGACAGGAGGACGGCTACACCTTC. This sequence encodes CSVDRQEDGYTF.

The chain is built from TRBV5-4 and TRBJ2-7; D may be TRBD2 (5 bases). The V and J ends lost 4 bases and 5 bases respectively, with 19 bases between them. The germline V gene has CDR1 SGHNT and CDR2 YYREEE (reference sequence). The CDR3 has 15 residues. This chain's CDR3 is CASSKRGLTGNEQYF. The CDR3 DNA follows: TGTGCCAGCAGCAAAAGAGGGCTCACGGGGAACGAGCAGTACTTC.

This chain uses TRBV28 with TRBJ2-7, with 7 bases fitting TRBD2. The germline V gene encodes CDR1 MDHEN and CDR2 SYDVKM. This CDR3 has 16 amino acids. Trimming at V came to 5 bases and at J to 0 bases, leaving 10 bases not matched to a gene. Here the CDR3 DNA reads TGTGCCAGCAGTCCCGGACTAGGAAGGGTCTCCTACGAGCAGTACTTC. Amino acids: CASSPGLGRVSYEQYF.

This sequence joins TRBV28 and TRBJ1-1; no clear D. Deletions cut 5 bases from V and 5 bases from J, with 3 bases between. Germline V gives CDR1 MDHEN, CDR2 SYDVKM. The CDR3 is 10 residues long. The CDR3 is CASSRTEAFF. The CDR3 bases are TGTGCCAGCAGTCGTACTGAAGCTTTCTTT. Together with reference TRBV28 and TRBJ1-1, the CDR3 gives the full variable domain: DVKVTQSSRYLVKRTGEKVFLECVQDMDHENMFWYRQDPGLGLRLIYFSYDVKMKEKGDIPEGYSVSREKKERFSLILESASTNQTSMYLCASSRTEAFFGQGTRLTVV.

V usage is TRBV7-9 and J usage is TRBJ2-7, with a tentative D call TRBD2 (5 bases). V lost 0 bases, J lost 0 bases, and 12 bases lay in between. The germline V gene encodes CDR1 SEHNR and CDR2 FQNEAQ (reference sequence). This CDR3 comprises 16 residues. CDR3 amino acids: CASSLAWAGASYEQYF. The CDR3 nucleotides are TGTGCCAGCAGCTTAGCGTGGGCGGGCGCCTCCTACGAGCAGTACTTC.

The V gene is TRBV27, the J gene TRBJ2-7; TRBD1 might be the D (5 bases). Germline CDR1 is MNHEY and CDR2 is SMNVEV (reference sequence). V lost 3 bases and J lost 1, with 16 bases in between. The CDR3 sequence is 16 residues long. The CDR3 DNA follows: TGTGCCAGCAGTTTCTCCGGACATTCAGCTTCCTACGAGCAGTACTTC. It translates to CASSFSGHSASYEQYF.

The CDR3 sequence: CASTPGTGGRDTQYF. Here the CDR3 DNA reads TGTGCCAGTACTCCCGGGACAGGGGGCCGAGATACGCAGTATTTT. This rearrangement joins TRBV19 to TRBJ2-3; 12 bases agree with TRBD1. Per the germline V gene, CDR1 is LNHDA and CDR2 is SQIVND (reference sequence). The CDR3 loop spans 15 amino acids. The V segment lost 7 bases and the J segment 5 bases; nucleotides outside the gene matches: 7. The full variable domain, rest sourced from reference TRBV19 and TRBJ2-3, is DGGITQSPKYLFRKEGQNVTLSCEQNLNHDAMYWYRQDPGQGLRLIYYSQIVNDFQKGDIAEGYSVSREKKESFPLTVTSAQKNPTAFYLCASTPGTGGRDTQYFGPGTRLTVL.

The chain carries TRBV19 and TRBJ2-1; tentatively, D is TRBD2 (6 bases). The CDR3 spans 18 residues. Germline V lookup: CDR1 LNHDA, CDR2 SQIVND (reference sequence). The V end lost 5 bases, the J end lost 4 bases, and 24 bases lay between the germline ends. CDR3 protein: CASSEEVFGPGGYNEQFF. The DNA for the CDR3 is TGTGCCAGTAGTGAAGAGGTTTTTGGTCCCGGGGGTTACAATGAGCAGTTCTTC.

V usage is TRBV27 and J usage is TRBJ2-7; a possible D gene is TRBD1 (6 bases). The CDR3 sequence is 12 residues long. Trimming cost V 6 bases and J 3 bases, with 9 bases left between them. Germline CDR1 reads MNHEY; CDR2 reads SMNVEV (reference sequence). Written as DNA, the CDR3 is TGTGCCAGCAGGGACAGAAACTACGAGCAGTACTTC. Its translation: CASRDRNYEQYF.

The CDR3 protein is CSVRSLDPNYGYTF. As DNA, the CDR3 is TGCAGCGTTCGTAGCCTGGATCCGAACTATGGCTACACCTTC. This sequence joins TRBV29-1 and TRBJ1-2; D gene uncertain. The CDR3 spans 14 residues. Trimming left V 5 bases short and J 2 bases short, with 15 bases between. CDR1 is SQVTM, CDR2 ANQGSEA, per germline.

The genes are TRBV29-1 and TRBJ2-5; D uncertain. The DNA matches TRBJ2-7 better at its end, which makes the J call doubtful. The CDR3 has 12 amino acids. In germline, CDR1 is SQVTM, CDR2 ANQGSEA. CDR3 in amino acids: CSVEGRDYEQYF. For the CDR3, the DNA is TGCAGCGTTGAAGGGAGAGACTACGAGCAGTACTTC.

There are a few counts of this clone. The chain couples TRBV19 to TRBJ1-3; tentatively, D is TRBD1 (5 bases). Trimming left V 8 bases short and J 0 bases short, with 8 bases between. In germline, CDR1 is LNHDA, CDR2 SQIVND (reference sequence). This CDR3 comprises 13 residues. DNA of the CDR3: TGTGCCAGTTCGACAGACTCTGGAAACACCATATATTTT. Translating it yields CASSTDSGNTIYF.

J is TRBJ1-2 and V is TRBV2; TRBD1 aligns across 9 bases. This CDR3 has 12 amino acids. V was pared by 9 bases and J by 8 bases, with 7 bases of the junction left unmatched. Per germline, CDR1 SNHLY and CDR2 FYNNEI. CDR3 in DNA: TGTGCCAGTACAGGGGGCTCTCCGGGCTACACCTTC. Protein product: CASTGGSPGYTF.

This sequence joins TRBV10-2 and TRBJ2-7, with D possibly being TRBD1 (6 bases). The CDR3 is 12 residues long. Germline V gene data show CDR1 as WSHSY and CDR2 as SAAADI. Deletions cut 0 bases from V and 10 bases from J, with 10 bases between. The CDR3 sequence is CASSESTGRQYF. DNA for the CDR3: TGCGCCAGCAGTGAGTCGACAGGCCGCCAGTACTTC.

The chain combines TRBV9 with TRBJ2-7; the match to TRBD1 covers 11 bases. Germline CDR1 is SGDLS and CDR2 is YYNGEE. The CDR3 has 17 residues. The trim removed 4 bases at V and 5 bases at J, leaving 14 bases unmatched. This chain's CDR3 is CASSPGTGGLPYHEQYF. DNA of the CDR3: TGTGCCAGCAGCCCAGGGACAGGGGGTCTCCCCTACCACGAGCAGTACTTC.